This T cell receptor (beta chain) was obtained from a study of blood T cell repertoires in COVID-19. Data came from immunoSEQ multiplex PCR; TCRdb stores just in-frame clones and leaves some out. Of 300,000 or so clones listed, more than 90% were seen once; the top ten hold around 2.5%. Trimming shortened V by 10 bases and J by 0 bases, and 16 bases separated the two germline ends. The CDR3 sequence is 15 residues long. CDR1 and CDR2 from the germline V gene are MNHNY and SVGAGI (reference sequence). This chain joins TRBV6-6 and TRBJ1-3; D gene ambiguous. This clonotype was obtained from a man aged 60 to 75 who had recovered from COVID-19. Sequenced: PBMCs or T cells enriched from blood (not recorded which). The CDR3 sequence is CATSLPRGSGNTIYF. The CDR3 DNA follows: TGTGCCACCTCACTCCCCCGGGGCTCTGGAAACACCATATATTTT.